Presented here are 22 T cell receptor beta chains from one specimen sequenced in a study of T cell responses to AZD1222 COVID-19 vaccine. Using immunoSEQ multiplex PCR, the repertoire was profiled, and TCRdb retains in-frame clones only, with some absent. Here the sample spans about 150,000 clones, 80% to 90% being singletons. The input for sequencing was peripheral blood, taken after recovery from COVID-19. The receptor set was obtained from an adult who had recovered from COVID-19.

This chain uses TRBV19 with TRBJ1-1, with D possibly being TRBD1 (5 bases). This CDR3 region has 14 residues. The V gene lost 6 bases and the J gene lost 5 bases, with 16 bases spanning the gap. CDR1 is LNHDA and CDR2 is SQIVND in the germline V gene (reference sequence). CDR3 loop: CASSRLGGGTEAFF. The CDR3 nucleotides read TGTGCCAGTAGCCGGCTCGGGGGTGGGACTGAAGCTTTCTTT.

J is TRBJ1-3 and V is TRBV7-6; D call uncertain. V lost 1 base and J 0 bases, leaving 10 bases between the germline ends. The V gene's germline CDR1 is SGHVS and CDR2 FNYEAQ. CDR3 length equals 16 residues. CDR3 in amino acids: CASSLGGANSGNTIYF. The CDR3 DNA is TGTGCCAGCAGCTTAGGGGGAGCCAACTCTGGAAACACCATATATTTT.

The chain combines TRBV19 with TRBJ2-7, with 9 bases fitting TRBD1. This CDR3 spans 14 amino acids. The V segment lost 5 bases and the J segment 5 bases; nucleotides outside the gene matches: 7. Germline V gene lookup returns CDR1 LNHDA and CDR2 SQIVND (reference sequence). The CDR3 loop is CASSARDRVDEQYF. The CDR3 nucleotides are TGTGCCAGTAGTGCCCGGGACAGGGTCGACGAGCAGTACTTC. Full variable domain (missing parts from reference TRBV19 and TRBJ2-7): DGGITQSPKYLFRKEGQNVTLSCEQNLNHDAMYWYRQDPGQGLRLIYYSQIVNDFQKGDIAEGYSVSREKKESFPLTVTSAQKNPTAFYLCASSARDRVDEQYFGPGTRLTVT.

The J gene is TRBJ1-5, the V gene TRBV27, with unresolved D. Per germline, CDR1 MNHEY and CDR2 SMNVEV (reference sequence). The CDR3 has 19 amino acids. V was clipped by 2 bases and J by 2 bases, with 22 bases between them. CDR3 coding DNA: TGTGCCAGCAGTTTAAGAGTCCCAGGCCCCAGCGGAGGCAATCAGCCCCAGCATTTT. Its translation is CASSLRVPGPSGGNQPQHF.

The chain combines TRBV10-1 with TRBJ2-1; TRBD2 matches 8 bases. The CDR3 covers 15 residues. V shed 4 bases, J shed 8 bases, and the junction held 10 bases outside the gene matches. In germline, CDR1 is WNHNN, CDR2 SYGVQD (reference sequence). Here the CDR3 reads CASSARGRPPDEQFF. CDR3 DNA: TGCGCCAGCAGTGCGCGCGGGAGGCCCCCTGATGAGCAGTTCTTC.

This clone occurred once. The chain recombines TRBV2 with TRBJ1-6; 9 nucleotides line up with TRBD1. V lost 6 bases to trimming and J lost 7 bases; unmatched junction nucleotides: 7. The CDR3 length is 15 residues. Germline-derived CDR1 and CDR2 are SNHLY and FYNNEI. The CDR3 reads CASRETGGQNSPLHF. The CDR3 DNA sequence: TGTGCCAGCAGGGAAACAGGGGGCCAAAATTCACCCCTCCACTTT.

CDR3 DNA: TGTGCCAGCAGCGTAAGACTAGCGGGAGTTACCGGGGAGCTGTTTTTT. Its translation is CASSVRLAGVTGELFF. This chain connects TRBV9 to TRBJ2-2; 12 nucleotides match TRBD2. J gave up 5 bases and V 1 base, and 3 bases lay outside the gene matches. This CDR3 comprises 16 residues. Germline V gives CDR1 SGDLS, CDR2 YYNGEE.

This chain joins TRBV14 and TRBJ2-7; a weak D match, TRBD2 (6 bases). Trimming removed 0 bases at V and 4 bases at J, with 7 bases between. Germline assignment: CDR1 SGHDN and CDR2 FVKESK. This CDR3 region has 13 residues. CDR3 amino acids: CASSQDAGYEQYF. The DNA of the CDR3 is TGTGCCAGCAGCCAAGATGCGGGGTACGAGCAGTACTTC.

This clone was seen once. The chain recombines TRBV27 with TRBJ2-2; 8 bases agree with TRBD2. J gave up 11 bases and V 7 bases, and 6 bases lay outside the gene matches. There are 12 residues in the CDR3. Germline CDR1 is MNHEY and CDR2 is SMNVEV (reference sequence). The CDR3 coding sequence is TGTGCCAGCACCGGGGGGGGGCTAGAGCTGTTTTTT. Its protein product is CASTGGGLELFF.

CDR3 residues: CSASLPTRAASYNEQFF. In nucleotides, the CDR3 is TGCAGTGCTAGTTTACCCACACGGGCGGCTTCCTACAATGAGCAGTTCTTC. The J gene is TRBJ2-1, the V gene TRBV20-1; D is uncertain. V lost 3 bases and J lost 1, with 19 bases in between. Germline V CDR1 and CDR2: DFQATT, SNEGSKA (reference sequence). CDR3 length equals 17 residues.

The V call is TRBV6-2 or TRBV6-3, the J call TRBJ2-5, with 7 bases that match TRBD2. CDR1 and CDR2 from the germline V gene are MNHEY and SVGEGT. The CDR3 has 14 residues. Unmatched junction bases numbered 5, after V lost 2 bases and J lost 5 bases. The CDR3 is CASSYVGREETQYF. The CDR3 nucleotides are TGTGCCAGCAGTTACGTTGGGAGGGAGGAGACCCAGTACTTC.

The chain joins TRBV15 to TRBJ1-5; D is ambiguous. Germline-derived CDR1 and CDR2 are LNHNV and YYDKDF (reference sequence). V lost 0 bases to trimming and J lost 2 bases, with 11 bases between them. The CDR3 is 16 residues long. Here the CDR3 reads CATSREGGFGNQPQHF. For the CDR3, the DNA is TGTGCCACCAGCAGAGAGGGCGGGTTTGGCAATCAGCCCCAGCATTTT.

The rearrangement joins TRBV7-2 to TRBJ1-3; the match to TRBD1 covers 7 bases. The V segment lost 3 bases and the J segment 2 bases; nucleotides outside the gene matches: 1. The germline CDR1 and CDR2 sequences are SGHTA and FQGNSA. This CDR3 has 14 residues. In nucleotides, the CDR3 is TGTGCCAGCAGCTTCACAGGGGCTGGAAACACCATATATTTT. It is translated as CASSFTGAGNTIYF. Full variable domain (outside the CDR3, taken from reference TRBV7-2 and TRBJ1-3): GAGVSQSPSNKVTEKGKDVELRCDPISGHTALYWYRQSLGQGLEFLIYFQGNSAPDKSGLPSDRFSAERTGGSVSTLTIQRTQQEDSAVYLCASSFTGAGNTIYFGEGSWLTVV.

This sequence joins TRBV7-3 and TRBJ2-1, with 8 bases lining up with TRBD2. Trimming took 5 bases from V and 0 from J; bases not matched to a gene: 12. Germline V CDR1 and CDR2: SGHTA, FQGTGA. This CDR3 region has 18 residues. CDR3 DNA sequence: TGTGCCAGCAGCCCCCTCGGCCTAGCGGGTAGCTCCTACAATGAGCAGTTCTTC. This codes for CASSPLGLAGSSYNEQFF.

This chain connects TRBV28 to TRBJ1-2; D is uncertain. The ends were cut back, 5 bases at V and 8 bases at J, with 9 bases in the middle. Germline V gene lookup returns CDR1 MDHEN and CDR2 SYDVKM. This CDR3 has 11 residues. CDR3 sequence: CASSNRLGYTF. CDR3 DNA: TGTGCCAGCAGTAACAGACTCGGCTACACCTTC.

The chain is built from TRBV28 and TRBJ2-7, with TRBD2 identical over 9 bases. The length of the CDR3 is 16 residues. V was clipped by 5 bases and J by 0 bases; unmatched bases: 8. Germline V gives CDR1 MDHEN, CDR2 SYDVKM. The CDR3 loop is CASSPGYSGSSYEQYF. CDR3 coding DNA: TGTGCCAGCAGTCCCGGATATAGCGGGAGCTCCTACGAGCAGTACTTC.

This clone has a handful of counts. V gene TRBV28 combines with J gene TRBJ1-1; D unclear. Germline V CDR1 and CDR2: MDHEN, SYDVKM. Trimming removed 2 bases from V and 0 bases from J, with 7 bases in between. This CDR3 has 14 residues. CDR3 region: CASSLETMNTEAFF. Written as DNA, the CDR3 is TGTGCCAGCAGTTTAGAGACCATGAACACTGAAGCTTTCTTT.

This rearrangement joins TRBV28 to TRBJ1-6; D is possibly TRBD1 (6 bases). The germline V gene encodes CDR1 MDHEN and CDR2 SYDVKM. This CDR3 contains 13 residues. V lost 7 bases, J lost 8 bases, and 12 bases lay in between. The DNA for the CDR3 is TGTGCCAGCAAACCAGGGGTCGATTCACCCCTCCACTTT. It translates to CASKPGVDSPLHF.

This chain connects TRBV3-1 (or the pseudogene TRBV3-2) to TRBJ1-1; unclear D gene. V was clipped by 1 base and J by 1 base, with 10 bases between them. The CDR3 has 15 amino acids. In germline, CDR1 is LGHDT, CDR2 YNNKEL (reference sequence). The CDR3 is CASSQATVWNTEAFF. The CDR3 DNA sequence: TGTGCCAGCAGCCAAGCTACAGTCTGGAACACTGAAGCTTTCTTT.

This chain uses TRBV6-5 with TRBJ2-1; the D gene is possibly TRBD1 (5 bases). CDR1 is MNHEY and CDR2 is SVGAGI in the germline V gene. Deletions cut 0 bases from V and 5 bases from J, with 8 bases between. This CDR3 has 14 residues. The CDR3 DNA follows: TGTGCCAGCAGTTACTCTCCAGGGCACAATGAGCAGTTCTTC. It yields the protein CASSYSPGHNEQFF.

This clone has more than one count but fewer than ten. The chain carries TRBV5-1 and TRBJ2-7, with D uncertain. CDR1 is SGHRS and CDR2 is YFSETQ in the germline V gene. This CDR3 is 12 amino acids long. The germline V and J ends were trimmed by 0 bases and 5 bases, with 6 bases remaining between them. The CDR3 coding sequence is TGCGCCAGCAGCTTGGATAGCCACGAGCAGTACTTC. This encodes CASSLDSHEQYF.

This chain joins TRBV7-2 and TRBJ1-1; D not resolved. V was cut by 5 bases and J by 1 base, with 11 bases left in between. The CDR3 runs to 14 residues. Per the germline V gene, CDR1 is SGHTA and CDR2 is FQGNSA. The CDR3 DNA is TGTGCCAGCAGCCCTCAACCAGGGAACACTGAAGCTTTCTTT. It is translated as CASSPQPGNTEAFF.